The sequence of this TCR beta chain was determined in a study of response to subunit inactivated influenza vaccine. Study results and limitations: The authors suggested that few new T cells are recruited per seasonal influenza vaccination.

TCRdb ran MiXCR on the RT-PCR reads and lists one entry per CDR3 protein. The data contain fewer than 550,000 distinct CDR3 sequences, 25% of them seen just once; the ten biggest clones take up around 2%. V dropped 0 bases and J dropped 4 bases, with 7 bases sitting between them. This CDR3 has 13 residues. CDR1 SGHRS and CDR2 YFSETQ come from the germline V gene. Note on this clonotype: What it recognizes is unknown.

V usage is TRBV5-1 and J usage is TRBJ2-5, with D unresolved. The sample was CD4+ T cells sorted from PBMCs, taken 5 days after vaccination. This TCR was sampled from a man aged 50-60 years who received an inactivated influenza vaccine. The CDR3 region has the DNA TGCGCCAGCAGCTTGGCCTCGGGAGAGACCCAGTACTTC. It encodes CASSLASGETQYF.